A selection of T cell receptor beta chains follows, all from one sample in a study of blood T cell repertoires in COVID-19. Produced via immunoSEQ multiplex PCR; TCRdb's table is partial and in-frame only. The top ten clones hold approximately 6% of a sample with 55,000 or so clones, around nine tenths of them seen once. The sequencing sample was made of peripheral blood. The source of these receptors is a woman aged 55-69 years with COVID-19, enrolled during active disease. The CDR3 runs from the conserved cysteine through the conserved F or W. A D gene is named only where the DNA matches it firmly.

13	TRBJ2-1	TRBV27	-	CASSPSSRSGQFF
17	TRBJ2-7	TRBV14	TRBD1	CASSQPPEDRFLEEQYF
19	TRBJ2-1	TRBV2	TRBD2	CASSGGAAGGAPSYNEQFF
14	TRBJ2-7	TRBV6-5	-	CASSRRQSRDEQYF
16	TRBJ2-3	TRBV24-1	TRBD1	CATSDHRTGNTDTQYF
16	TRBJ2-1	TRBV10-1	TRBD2	CAGNGASGSSYNEQFF
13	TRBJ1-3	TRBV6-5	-	CASSQGSPNTIYF
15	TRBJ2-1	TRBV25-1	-	CASSNAGGGYNEQFF
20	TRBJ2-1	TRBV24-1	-	CATSSTGWGVPGVIYNEQFF
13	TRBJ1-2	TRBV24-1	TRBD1	CATSALDRGGYTF
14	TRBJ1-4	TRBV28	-	CASSLAGLTEKLFF
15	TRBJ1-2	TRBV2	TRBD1	CASSPGTGGFDGYTF
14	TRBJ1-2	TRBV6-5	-	CASSYRQYNYGYTF
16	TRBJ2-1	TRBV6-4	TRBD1	CASSLSGGSSYNEQFF
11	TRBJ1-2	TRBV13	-	CASSLQEGYTF
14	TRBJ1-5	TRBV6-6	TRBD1	CASSQDRGFQPQHF
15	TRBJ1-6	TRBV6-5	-	CASSYSTVNNSPLHF
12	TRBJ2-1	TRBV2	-	CASKRQGIKQFF
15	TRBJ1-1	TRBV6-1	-	CASSEELQGLAEAFF
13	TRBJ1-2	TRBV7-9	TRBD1	CASSPGTGVGYTF
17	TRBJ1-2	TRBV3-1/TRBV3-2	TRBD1	CASSFSRGRGGDYGYTF
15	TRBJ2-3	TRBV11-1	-	CASRIPGLGGDTQYF
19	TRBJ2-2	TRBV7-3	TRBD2	CASSLRDRSGSVYPGELFF
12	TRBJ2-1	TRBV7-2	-	CASSLGSLYGFF
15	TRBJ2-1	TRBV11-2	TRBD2	CASRSRLAGYNEQFF
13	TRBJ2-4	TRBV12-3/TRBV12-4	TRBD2	CASSWTSANIQYF
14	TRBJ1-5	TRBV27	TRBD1	CASSSDRANQPQHF
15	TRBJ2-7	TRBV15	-	CATSRAATGTYEQYF
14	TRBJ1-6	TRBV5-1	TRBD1	CASSLEGANSPLHF
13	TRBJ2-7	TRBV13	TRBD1	CASSLDRAYEQYF
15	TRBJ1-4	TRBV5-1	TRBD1	CASSPGQGVFEKLFF
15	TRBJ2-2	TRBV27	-	CASSLTGVGTGELFF
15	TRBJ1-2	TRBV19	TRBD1	CASSIWTGGDYGYTF
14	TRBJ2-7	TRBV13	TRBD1	CASSPGQGLGEQYF
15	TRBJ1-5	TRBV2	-	CASSLRGSSNQPQHF
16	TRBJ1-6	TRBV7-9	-	CASSLGRLDAGSALHF
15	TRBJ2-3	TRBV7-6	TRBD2	CASSPGGGGRDTQYF
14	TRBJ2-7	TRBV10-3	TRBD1	CAISVKGADNEQYF
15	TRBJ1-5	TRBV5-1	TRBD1	CASSFTGGGNQPQHF
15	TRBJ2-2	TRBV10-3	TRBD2	CAIRPGLANTGELFF
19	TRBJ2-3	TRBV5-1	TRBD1	CASSLVNRRDRGRLNTQYF
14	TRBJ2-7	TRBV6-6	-	CASSGRDISYEQYF
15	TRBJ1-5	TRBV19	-	CASSPAGNSNQPQHF
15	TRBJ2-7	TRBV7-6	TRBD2	CASSPGLAGVYEQYF
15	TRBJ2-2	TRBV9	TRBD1	CASSVGDRLSGELFF
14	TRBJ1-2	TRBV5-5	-	CASSLGQANYGYTF